This T cell receptor beta chain was sequenced for a study of control samples from healthy donors and cancer patients. Looked up from germline, CDR1 is SNHLY and CDR2 is FYNNEI. J gave up 0 bases and V 6 bases, and 5 bases lay outside the gene matches. This CDR3 comprises 15 residues. Data came from immunoSEQ multiplex PCR; TCRdb stores just in-frame clones and leaves some out. The repertoire holds around 200,000 clones, with roughly 91% as singletons. The material sequenced was blood. The sequence was collected from a man aged 18 to 29 in good health. This chain links TRBV2 with TRBJ2-7, with TRBD1 identical over 10 bases. Written as DNA, the CDR3 is TGTGCCAGCAGGGACAGGGGGTCATACTCCTACGAGCAGTACTTC. Translated, it gives CASRDRGSYSYEQYF. Full variable domain (missing parts from reference TRBV2 and TRBJ2-7): EPEVTQTPSHQVTQMGQEVILRCVPISNHLYFYWYRQILGQKVEFLVSFYNNEISEKSEIFDDQFSVERPDGSNFTLKIRSTKLEDSAMYFCASRDRGSYSYEQYFGPGTRLTVT.